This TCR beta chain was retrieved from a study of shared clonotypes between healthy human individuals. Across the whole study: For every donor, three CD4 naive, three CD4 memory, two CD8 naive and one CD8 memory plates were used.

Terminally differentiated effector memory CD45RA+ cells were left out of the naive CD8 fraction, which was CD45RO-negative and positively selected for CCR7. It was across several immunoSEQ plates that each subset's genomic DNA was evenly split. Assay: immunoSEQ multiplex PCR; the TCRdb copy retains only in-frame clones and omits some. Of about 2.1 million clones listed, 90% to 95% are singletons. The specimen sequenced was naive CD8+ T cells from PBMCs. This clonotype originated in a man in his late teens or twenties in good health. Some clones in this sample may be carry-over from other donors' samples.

Here the CDR3 DNA reads TGTGCCAGCAGTCCCCTCGGGACCCAGCAGTACTTC. This codes for CASSPLGTQQYF. The chain carries TRBV28 and TRBJ2-7; D possibly uses TRBD1 or TRBD2 (5 bases each). CDR1 and CDR2 (germline): MDHEN, SYDVKM. V lost 5 bases and J lost 8, with 13 bases in between. This CDR3 is 12 amino acids long.